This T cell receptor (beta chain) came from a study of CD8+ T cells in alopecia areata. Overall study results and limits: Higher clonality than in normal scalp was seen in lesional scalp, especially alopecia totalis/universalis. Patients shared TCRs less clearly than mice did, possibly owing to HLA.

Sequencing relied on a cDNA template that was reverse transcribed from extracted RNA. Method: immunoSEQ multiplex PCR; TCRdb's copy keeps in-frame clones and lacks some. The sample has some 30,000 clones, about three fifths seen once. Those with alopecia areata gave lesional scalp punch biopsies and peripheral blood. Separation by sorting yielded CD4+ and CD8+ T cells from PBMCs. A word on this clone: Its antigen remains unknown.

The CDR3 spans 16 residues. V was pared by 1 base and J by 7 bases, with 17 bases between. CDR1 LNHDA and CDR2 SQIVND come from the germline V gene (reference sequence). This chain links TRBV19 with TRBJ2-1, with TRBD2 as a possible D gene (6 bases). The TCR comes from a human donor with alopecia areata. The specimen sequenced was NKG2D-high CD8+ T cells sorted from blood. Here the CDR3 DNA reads TGTGCCAGTAGTATAGCCGTCGGGACTCCCGAGAATGAGCAGTTCTTC. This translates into CASSIAVGTPENEQFF.